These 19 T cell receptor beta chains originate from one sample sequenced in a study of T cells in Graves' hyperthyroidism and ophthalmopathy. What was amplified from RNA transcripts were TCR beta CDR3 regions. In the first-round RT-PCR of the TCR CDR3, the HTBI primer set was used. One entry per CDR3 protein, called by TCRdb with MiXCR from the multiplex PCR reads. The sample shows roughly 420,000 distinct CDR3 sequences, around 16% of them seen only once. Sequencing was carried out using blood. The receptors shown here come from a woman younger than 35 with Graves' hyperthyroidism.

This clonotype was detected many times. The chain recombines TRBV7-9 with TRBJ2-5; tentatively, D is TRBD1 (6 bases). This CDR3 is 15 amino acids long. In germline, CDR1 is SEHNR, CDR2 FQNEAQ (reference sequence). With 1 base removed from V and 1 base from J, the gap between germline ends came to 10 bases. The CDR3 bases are TGTGCCAGCAGCTTAGGGAGGACAGCCCAAGAGACCCAGTACTTC. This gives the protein CASSLGRTAQETQYF.

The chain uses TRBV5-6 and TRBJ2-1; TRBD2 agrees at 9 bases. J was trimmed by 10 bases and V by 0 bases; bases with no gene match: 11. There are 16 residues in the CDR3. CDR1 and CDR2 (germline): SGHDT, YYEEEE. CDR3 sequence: CASSLGLAGNSYEQFF. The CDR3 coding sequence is TGTGCCAGCAGCTTGGGCCTAGCGGGGAACTCCTACGAGCAGTTCTTC.

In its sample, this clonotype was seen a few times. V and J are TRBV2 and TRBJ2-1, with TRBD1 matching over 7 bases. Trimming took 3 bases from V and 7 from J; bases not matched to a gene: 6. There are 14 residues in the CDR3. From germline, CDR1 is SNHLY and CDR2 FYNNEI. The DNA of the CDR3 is TGTGCCAGCAGTGAGGGGACAGAGATGAATGAGCAGTTCTTC. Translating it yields CASSEGTEMNEQFF.

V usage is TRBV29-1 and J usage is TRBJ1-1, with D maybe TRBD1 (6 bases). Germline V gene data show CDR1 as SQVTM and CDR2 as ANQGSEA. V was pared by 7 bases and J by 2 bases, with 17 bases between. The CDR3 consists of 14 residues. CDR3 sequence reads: CSARGGGGNTEAFF. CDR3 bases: TGCAGCGCTAGGGGGGGCGGCGGTAACACTGAAGCTTTCTTT.

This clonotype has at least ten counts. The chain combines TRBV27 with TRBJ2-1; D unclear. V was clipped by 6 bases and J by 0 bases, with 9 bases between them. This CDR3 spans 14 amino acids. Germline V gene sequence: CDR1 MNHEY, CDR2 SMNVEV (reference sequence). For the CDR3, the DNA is TGTGCCAGCAGCCTCATATCCTCCTACAATGAGCAGTTCTTC. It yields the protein CASSLISSYNEQFF.

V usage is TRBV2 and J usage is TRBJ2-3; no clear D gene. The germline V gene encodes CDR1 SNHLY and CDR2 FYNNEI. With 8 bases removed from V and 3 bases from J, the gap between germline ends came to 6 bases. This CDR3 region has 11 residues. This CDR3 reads CASDGTDTQYF. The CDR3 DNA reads TGTGCCAGCGACGGAACAGATACGCAGTATTTT.

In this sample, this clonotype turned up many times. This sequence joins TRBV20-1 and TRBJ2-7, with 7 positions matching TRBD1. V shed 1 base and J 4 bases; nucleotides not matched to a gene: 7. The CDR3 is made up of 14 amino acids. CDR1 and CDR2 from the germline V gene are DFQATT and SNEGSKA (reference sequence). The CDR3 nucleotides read TGCAGTGCTAGAGCCTGGGCAGGGGGTTACGAGCAGTACTTC. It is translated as CSARAWAGGYEQYF.

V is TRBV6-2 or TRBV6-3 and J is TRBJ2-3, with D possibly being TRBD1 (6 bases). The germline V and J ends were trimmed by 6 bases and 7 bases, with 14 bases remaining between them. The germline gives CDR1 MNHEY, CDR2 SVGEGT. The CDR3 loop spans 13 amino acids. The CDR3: CASSTPGQHTQYF. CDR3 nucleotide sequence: TGTGCCAGCAGCACACCGGGACAACATACGCAGTATTTT.

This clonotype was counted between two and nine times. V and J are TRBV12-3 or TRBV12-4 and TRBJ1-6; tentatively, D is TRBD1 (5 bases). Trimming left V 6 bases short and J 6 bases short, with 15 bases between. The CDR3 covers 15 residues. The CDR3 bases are TGTGCCAGCAGACAACCGGGGGGGGTTAATTCACCCCTCCACTTT. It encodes CASRQPGGVNSPLHF.

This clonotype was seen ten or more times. The CDR3 spells CSATIVVGETQYF. The DNA of the CDR3 is TGCAGTGCTACCATAGTGGTTGGAGAGACCCAGTACTTC. The V call is TRBV20-1, the J call TRBJ2-5, with D hard to call. This CDR3 comprises 13 residues. Trimming cost V 4 bases and J 4 bases, with 13 bases left between them. CDR1 DFQATT and CDR2 SNEGSKA come from the germline V gene (reference sequence).

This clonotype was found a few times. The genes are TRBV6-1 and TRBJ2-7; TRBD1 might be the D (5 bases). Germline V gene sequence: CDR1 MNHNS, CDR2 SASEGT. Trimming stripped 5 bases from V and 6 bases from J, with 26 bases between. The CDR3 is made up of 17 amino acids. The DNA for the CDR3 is TGTGCCAGCAGTTGGGGTGGAATGGCAGGGATTTTACCCGAGCAGTACTTC. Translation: CASSWGGMAGILPEQYF.

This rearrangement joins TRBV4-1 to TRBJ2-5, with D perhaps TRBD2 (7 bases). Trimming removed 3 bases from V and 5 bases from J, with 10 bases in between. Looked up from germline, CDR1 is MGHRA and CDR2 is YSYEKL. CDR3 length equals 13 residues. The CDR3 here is CASSQWGGETQYF. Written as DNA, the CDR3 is TGCGCCAGCAGCCAGTGGGGGGGCGAGACCCAGTACTTC.

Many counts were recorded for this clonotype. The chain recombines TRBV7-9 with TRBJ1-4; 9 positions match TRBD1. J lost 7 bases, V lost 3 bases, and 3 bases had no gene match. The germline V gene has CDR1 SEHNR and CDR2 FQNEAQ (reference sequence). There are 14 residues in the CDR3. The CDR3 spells CASSFGTGSEKLFF. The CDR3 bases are TGTGCCAGCAGCTTCGGGACAGGGAGTGAAAAACTGTTTTTT.

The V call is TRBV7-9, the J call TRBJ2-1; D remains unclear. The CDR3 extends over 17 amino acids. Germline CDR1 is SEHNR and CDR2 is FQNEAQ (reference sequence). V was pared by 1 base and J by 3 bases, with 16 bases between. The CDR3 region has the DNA TGTGCCAGCAGCTTAGGTACCCTGAGAACGCGCTACAATGAGCAGTTCTTC. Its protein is CASSLGTLRTRYNEQFF.

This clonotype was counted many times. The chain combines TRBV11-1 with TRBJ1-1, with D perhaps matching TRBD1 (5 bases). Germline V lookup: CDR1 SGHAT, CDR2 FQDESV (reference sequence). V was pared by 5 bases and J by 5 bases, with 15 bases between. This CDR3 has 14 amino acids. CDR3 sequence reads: CASSPGREGTEAFF. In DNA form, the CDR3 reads TGTGCCAGCAGCCCCGGCAGGGAAGGTACTGAAGCTTTCTTT.

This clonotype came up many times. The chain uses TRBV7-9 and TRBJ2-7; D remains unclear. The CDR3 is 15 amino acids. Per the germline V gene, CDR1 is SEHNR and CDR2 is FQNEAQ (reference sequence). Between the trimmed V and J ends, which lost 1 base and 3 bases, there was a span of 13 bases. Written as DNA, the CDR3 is TGTGCCAGCAGCTTAGTCGGGTTCGGTGACTACGAGCAGTACTTC. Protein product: CASSLVGFGDYEQYF.

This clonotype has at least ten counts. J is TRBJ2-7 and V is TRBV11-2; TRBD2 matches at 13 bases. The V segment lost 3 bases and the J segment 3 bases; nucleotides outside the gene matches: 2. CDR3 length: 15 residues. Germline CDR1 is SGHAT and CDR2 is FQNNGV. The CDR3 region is CASSFRLAGGYEQYF. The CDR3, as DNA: TGTGCCAGCAGCTTCCGACTAGCGGGGGGCTACGAGCAGTACTTC.

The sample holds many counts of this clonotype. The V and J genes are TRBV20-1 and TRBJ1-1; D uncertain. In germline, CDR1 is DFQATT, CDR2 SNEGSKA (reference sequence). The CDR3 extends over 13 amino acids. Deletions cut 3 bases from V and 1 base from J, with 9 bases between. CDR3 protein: CSARWGGNTEAFF. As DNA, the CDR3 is TGCAGTGCTAGGTGGGGAGGGAACACTGAAGCTTTCTTT.

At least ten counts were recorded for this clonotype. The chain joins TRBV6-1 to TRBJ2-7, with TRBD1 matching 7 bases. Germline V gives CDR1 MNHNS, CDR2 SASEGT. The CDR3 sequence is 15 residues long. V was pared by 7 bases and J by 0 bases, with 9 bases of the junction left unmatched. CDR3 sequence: CASTRQGSISYEQYF. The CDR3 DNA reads TGTGCCAGCACCAGACAGGGATCAATCTCCTACGAGCAGTACTTC.